This T cell receptor beta chain was observed in a study of OX40 agonist ivuxolimab in advanced cancers. As for the study in general: Patients took ivuxolimab, an agonistic anti-OX40 (CD134) antibody. Eligibility rules accepted prior anti-PD-1, anti-PD-L1 or anti-CTLA-4 therapy, and roughly 40% had some. Whole-study findings and limits: Relative to CD4+, CD8+ T cells held more expanded clones on average.

Concerning this clone itself: The antigen remains undetermined.

The germline CDR1 and CDR2 sequences are SNHLY and FYNNEI. Trimming removed 0 bases at V and 10 bases at J, with 13 bases between. This CDR3 contains 14 residues. Baseline, cycle 4 day 1, and cycle 7 day 1 were the blood sampling points. Only in-frame clones appear in the TCRdb table, and some are missing; sequencing was by immunoSEQ multiplex PCR. The repertoire holds some 47,000 clones, roughly 80% seen once, with 6.8% in the top ten. V gene TRBV2 combines with J gene TRBJ1-5; maybe TRBD1 (6 bases). The sequence derives from an adult with an advanced solid tumor such as melanoma, head and neck, liver or kidney cancer. Sample: CD4+ or CD8+ T cells sorted from blood, taken in a trial of the OX40 agonist ivuxolimab. The CDR3 loop reads CASSEAVQGKPQHF. The CDR3 region has the DNA TGTGCCAGCAGTGAAGCAGTACAGGGTAAACCCCAGCATTTT.